This TCR beta chain was found in a study of T cells in Graves' hyperthyroidism and ophthalmopathy. This clonotype was seen repeatedly, ten times or more. Its antigen is unknown. Study observations and caveats: Through a model of 13 V-J features, ophthalmopathy was separated from stable hyperthyroidism.

For the diagnoses, clinical symptoms, serum thyroxine and TRAb, thyroid ultrasound and orbital computed tomography were used. This blood was taken when hyperthyroidism was first diagnosed, before any ophthalmopathy symptoms existed. Out of about 10 ml of fresh peripheral blood came the PBMCs. It was RNA transcripts that yielded the amplified TCR beta CDR3 regions. HTBI primers were used for first-round RT-PCR of the TCR CDR3. A single record per CDR3 protein comes from TCRdb applying MiXCR to the multiplex PCR reads. The repertoire consists of 350,000 to 450,000 distinct CDR3 sequences, with about a sixth occurring once and the leading ten covering approximately 30%. The CDR3 totals 12 residues. Germline V gives CDR1 DFQATT, CDR2 SNEGSKA (reference sequence). The V gene lost 0 bases and the J gene lost 4 bases, with 7 bases spanning the gap.

V and J are TRBV20-1 and TRBJ2-7; D perhaps matches TRBD2 (5 bases). The specimen was blood. The TCR originated in a woman aged 25 to 45 with Graves' hyperthyroidism that later progressed to Graves' ophthalmopathy. CDR3 sequence: CSARDDYYEQYF. CDR3 in DNA: TGCAGTGCTAGAGACGACTATTACGAGCAGTACTTC.